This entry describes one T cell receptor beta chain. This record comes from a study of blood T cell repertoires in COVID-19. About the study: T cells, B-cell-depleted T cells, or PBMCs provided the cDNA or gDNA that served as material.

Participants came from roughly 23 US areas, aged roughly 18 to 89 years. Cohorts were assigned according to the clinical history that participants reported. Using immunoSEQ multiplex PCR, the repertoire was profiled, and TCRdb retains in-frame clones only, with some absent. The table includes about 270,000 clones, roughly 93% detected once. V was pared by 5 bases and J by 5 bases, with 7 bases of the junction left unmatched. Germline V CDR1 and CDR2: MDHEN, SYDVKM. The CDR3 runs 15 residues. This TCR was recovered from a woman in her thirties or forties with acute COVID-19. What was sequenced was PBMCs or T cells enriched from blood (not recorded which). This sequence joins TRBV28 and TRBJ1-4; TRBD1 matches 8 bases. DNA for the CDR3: TGTGCCAGCAGTGCCCCGGGACAGGCGAATGAAAAACTGTTTTTT. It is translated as CASSAPGQANEKLFF.